Described below is a single T cell receptor beta chain sequence and its context. This entry belongs to a study of B cell selection in AIRE deficiency. Clones were read by immunoSEQ multiplex PCR, and TCRdb kept only the in-frame ones, dropping some. The table records over 20,000 clones, around 92% of them present only once. Per germline, CDR1 MNHNS and CDR2 SASEGT. The CDR3 loop spans 12 amino acids. V lost 4 bases, J lost 10 bases, and 11 bases lay in between. The regulatory T cell sort gate was CD4+CD25hiCD127low/negative. Sequencing input: CD4+CD25+ Tregs sorted from PBMCs. The TCR originated in a human donor in good health. V is TRBV6-1 and J is TRBJ2-1; D not resolved. CDR3 nucleotides: TGTGCCAGCAGTGCACTCAGAGACGAGCAGTTCTTC. As protein: CASSALRDEQFF.